These 30 T cell receptor beta chains share one sample of origin, sequenced in a study of tumour-infiltrating T cells in Burkitt lymphoma. Sequencing used immunoSEQ multiplex PCR; TCRdb keeps in-frame clones, though not all of them. The sample carries 13,000 to 15,000 clones, approximately 82% recorded once. The material sequenced was tumor tissue. The receptors come from a human donor with diffuse large B-cell lymphoma.

There are a few counts of this clone. V gene TRBV30 combines with J gene TRBJ1-1; D is undetermined. The CDR3 loop spans 11 amino acids. Per the germline V gene, CDR1 is GTSNPN and CDR2 is SVGIG (reference sequence). Between the trimmed V and J ends, which lost 8 bases and 5 bases, there was a span of 12 bases. CDR3 loop: CATPRQTEAFF. CDR3 DNA sequence: TGTGCCACCCCGAGGCAGACTGAAGCTTTCTTT.

Points on this clone: At one boundary the junction diverges from the germline segment, which might be a read error. The rearrangement links TRBV7-7 to TRBJ1-2; D not resolved. This CDR3 spans 17 amino acids. Germline V gives CDR1 SSHAT, CDR2 FNYEAQ (reference sequence). The CDR3 DNA is TGTGCTAGCAGCTTAGCAAGGTACGCAGGCTGTGTCTATGGCTACACCTTC. This encodes CASSLARYAGCVYGYTF.

The genes are TRBV13 and TRBJ2-1; 7 positions agree with TRBD2. Trimming cost V 5 bases and J 5 bases; bases outside gene matches: 9. Germline CDR1 PRHDT, CDR2 FYEKMQ (reference sequence). This CDR3 is 15 amino acids long. This chain's CDR3 is CASSKASGNDNEQFF. The CDR3 bases are TGTGCCAGCAGCAAAGCTAGCGGTAACGACAATGAGCAGTTCTTC.

The count of this clone is one. A read error may account for a junction end that differs from germline. The same CDR3 can be traced to other DNA sequences in this sample. The chain has TRBV30 and TRBJ2-7, with 7 bases matching TRBD1. From germline, CDR1 is GTSNPN and CDR2 SVGIG (reference sequence). This CDR3 region has 13 residues. CDR3 DNA: TGTGCCTTGCGCACAGGGGAAGGGCGCGAGCAATACTTC. It translates to CALRTGEGREQYF.

This clone showed up just once. The chain couples TRBV6-5 to TRBJ1-2; the D gene is possibly TRBD1 (6 bases). The CDR3 consists of 13 residues. Germline-derived CDR1 and CDR2 are MNHEY and SVGAGI. The ends were cut back, 2 bases at V and 7 bases at J, with 11 bases in the middle. CDR3 loop: CASSYRQDGGYTF. CDR3 sequence (DNA): TGTGCCAGCAGTTACCGACAGGACGGTGGCTACACCTTC.

The gene calls are TRBV29-1 and TRBJ2-5, with 8 bases that match TRBD2. Germline CDR1 SQVTM, CDR2 ANQGSEA. The CDR3 runs to 19 residues. The V segment lost 4 bases and the J segment 3 bases; nucleotides outside the gene matches: 22. CDR3 residues: CSVVGTRVKREKEKETQYF. CDR3 in DNA: TGCAGCGTTGTAGGGACGAGAGTTAAGCGGGAGAAGGAAAAAGAGACCCAGTACTTC.

The chain carries TRBV7-9 and TRBJ2-7; tentative D call: TRBD1 (5 bases). CDR3 size: 16 residues. Germline CDR1 is SEHNR and CDR2 is FQNEAQ (reference sequence). Trimming left V 0 bases short and J 3 bases short, with 15 bases between. The CDR3 region has the DNA TGTGCCAGCAGCTTAGCTCTGGGGCTAGACCACTACGAGCAGTACGTC. This codes for CASSLALGLDHYEQYV.

The genes are TRBV5-4 and TRBJ2-3; D possibly corresponds to TRBD1 (5 bases). Trimming pared 2 bases from V and 7 bases from J, leaving 14 bases between. The germline gives CDR1 SGHNT, CDR2 YYREEE (reference sequence). The CDR3 length is 14 residues. The CDR3 DNA reads as TGTGCCAGCAGCTTAAAACAGGCGCTTCATACGCAGTATTTT. Translation gives CASSLKQALHTQYF.

This chain links TRBV7-9 with TRBJ1-2; TRBD1 might be the D (6 bases). The germline V gene encodes CDR1 SEHNR and CDR2 FQNEAQ (reference sequence). V lost 5 bases and J lost 4, with 14 bases in between. The length of the CDR3 is 14 residues. The CDR3 sequence: CASSLGGRGYGYTF. The CDR3 DNA is TGTGCCAGCAGCCTGGGGGGCAGGGGCTATGGCTACACCTTC.

The chain joins TRBV6-5 to TRBJ2-3, with D possibly matching TRBD1 (5 bases). The CDR3 consists of 14 residues. The V and J ends lost 2 bases and 0 bases respectively, with 6 bases between them. Germline lookup yields CDR1 MNHEY and CDR2 SVGAGI. CDR3 amino acids: CASSYGASTDTQYF. In DNA form, the CDR3 reads TGTGCCAGCAGTTACGGGGCTAGCACAGATACGCAGTATTTT.

V and J are TRBV19 and TRBJ2-1; possible D gene TRBD2, 7 bases. Trimming left V 9 bases short and J 8 bases short, with 26 bases between. The CDR3 covers 16 residues. Germline V gene lookup returns CDR1 LNHDA and CDR2 SQIVND (reference sequence). CDR3 nucleotide sequence: TGTGCCAGCTCCGACTGGGCGGGAGTGGGGGGCCATGAGCAGTTCTTC. Translated: CASSDWAGVGGHEQFF.

This chain connects TRBV6-4 to TRBJ2-2; D possibly corresponds to TRBD1 (6 bases). Deletions cut 6 bases from V and 1 base from J, with 9 bases between. CDR1 and CDR2 (germline): MRHNA, SNTAGT. This CDR3 is built from 14 residues. Here the CDR3 reads CASRLTGNTGELFF. CDR3 DNA: TGTGCCAGCAGGCTGACAGGGAACACCGGGGAGCTGTTTTTT.

V usage is TRBV19 and J usage is TRBJ1-5; a possible D gene is TRBD1 (6 bases). The CDR3 has 14 amino acids. V dropped 4 bases and J dropped 1 base, with 8 bases sitting between them. Germline assignment: CDR1 LNHDA and CDR2 SQIVND (reference sequence). CDR3 sequence reads: CASSTTGSNQPQHF. CDR3 DNA: TGTGCCAGTAGTACTACAGGGAGCAATCAGCCCCAGCATTTT.

The V call is TRBV29-1, the J call TRBJ2-1; D might be TRBD2 (5 bases). Per the germline V gene, CDR1 is SQVTM and CDR2 is ANQGSEA. The CDR3 contains 14 residues. The ends were cut back, 3 bases at V and 0 bases at J, with 9 bases in the middle. The CDR3 protein is CSVEDSSSYNEQFF. In nucleotides, the CDR3 is TGCAGCGTTGAGGACTCCTCCTCCTACAATGAGCAGTTCTTC.

The V and J genes are TRBV13 and TRBJ2-5; D uncertain. This CDR3 has 14 amino acids. Germline CDR1 and CDR2: PRHDT and FYEKMQ (reference sequence). Trimming removed 3 bases at V and 5 bases at J, with 13 bases between. Here the CDR3 DNA reads TGTGCCAGCAGCTTTCGGGTTTTAGGGGAGACCCAGTACTTC. Translating gives CASSFRVLGETQYF. The full variable domain, in which reference TRBV13 and TRBJ2-5 provide the parts outside the CDR3, is AAGVIQSPRHLIKEKRETATLKCYPIPRHDTVYWYQQGPGQDPQFLISFYEKMQSDKGSIPDRFSAQQFSDYHSELNMSSLELGDSALYFCASSFRVLGETQYFGPGTRLLVL.

The genes are TRBV10-2 and TRBJ2-7, with D possibly being TRBD2 (6 bases). This CDR3 is 14 amino acids long. Germline CDR1 and CDR2: WSHSY and SAAADI. Trimming pared 4 bases from V and 3 bases from J, leaving 13 bases between. CDR3: CASSVQVGGYEQYV. In DNA, the CDR3 is TGCGCCAGCAGTGTTCAGGTCGGGGGCTACGAGCAGTACGTC.

This sequence joins TRBV29-1 and TRBJ2-7, with D hard to call. Trimming left V 0 bases short and J 0 bases short, with 3 bases between. The CDR3 sequence is 12 residues long. The germline gives CDR1 SQVTM, CDR2 ANQGSEA. The chain's CDR3 is CSVEDSSYEQYF. The DNA of the CDR3 is TGCAGCGTTGAAGATAGCTCCTACGAGCAGTACTTC.

The chain employs TRBV2 and TRBJ2-6, with D maybe TRBD2 (5 bases). Germline loops: CDR1 SNHLY, CDR2 FYNNEI. The length of the CDR3 is 12 residues. Trimming took off 7 bases at V and 4 bases at J, with 5 bases between the two ends. CDR3 nucleotide sequence: TGTGCCAGCACGGGGGGGGCCAACGTCCTGACTTTC. Protein sequence: CASTGGANVLTF. The entire variable domain, with the rest obtained from reference TRBV2 and TRBJ2-6, is as follows: EPEVTQTPSHQVTQMGQEVILRCVPISNHLYFYWYRQILGQKVEFLVSFYNNEISEKSEIFDDQFSVERPDGSNFTLKIRSTKLEDSAMYFCASTGGANVLTFGAGSRLTVL.

Only a few counts were recorded for this clone. The V call is TRBV9, the J call TRBJ2-5; unclear D gene. The ends were cut back, 3 bases at V and 5 bases at J, with 14 bases in the middle. The CDR3 contains 14 residues. CDR1 and CDR2 from the germline V gene are SGDLS and YYNGEE. Here the CDR3 DNA reads TGTGCCAGCAGCGCCCCCTATCCCCCGGAGACCCAGTACTTC. Its protein product is CASSAPYPPETQYF.

This rearrangement joins TRBV5-1 to TRBJ2-1; 8 nucleotides align to TRBD2. Looked up from germline, CDR1 is SGHRS and CDR2 is YFSETQ. The J segment lost 5 bases and the V segment lost 3 bases, leaving 13 bases of the junction unmatched. The CDR3 consists of 17 residues. In DNA form, the CDR3 reads TGCGCCAGCAGCTATCGCACCCAGCGGGAGATCCACAATGAGCAGTTCTTC. This gives the protein CASSYRTQREIHNEQFF. The whole variable domain, remainder taken from reference TRBV5-1 and TRBJ2-1, is KAGVTQTPRYLIKTRGQQVTLSCSPISGHRSVSWYQQTPGQGLQFLFEYFSETQRNKGNFPGRFSGRQFSNSRSEMNVSTLELGDSALYLCASSYRTQREIHNEQFFGPGTRLTVL.

The genes are TRBV7-6 and TRBJ2-3, with TRBD2 identical over 10 bases. CDR3 length: 16 amino acids. Germline CDR1 is SGHVS and CDR2 is FNYEAQ. V was clipped by 1 base and J by 5 bases; unmatched bases: 6. In DNA form, the CDR3 reads TGTGCCAGCAGCTTAGGCCTAGCGGGAGAAGGAGATACGCAGTATTTT. This gives the protein CASSLGLAGEGDTQYF.

This clone was seen more than once but under ten times. The chain employs TRBV2 and TRBJ1-1; 8 bases are shared with TRBD1. Per the germline V gene, CDR1 is SNHLY and CDR2 is FYNNEI. Germline trimming cut 6 bases from V and 14 bases from J; bases unmatched to any gene: 17. The CDR3 is 14 amino acids. The CDR3 DNA reads TGTGCCAGCAGCTTTCCCGGGACAGGCGCGCAGGACTTCTTT. As protein: CASSFPGTGAQDFF. Full variable domain (rest looked up from reference TRBV2 and TRBJ1-1): EPEVTQTPSHQVTQMGQEVILRCVPISNHLYFYWYRQILGQKVEFLVSFYNNEISEKSEIFDDQFSVERPDGSNFTLKIRSTKLEDSAMYFCASSFPGTGAQDFFGQGTRLTVV.

This clone was detected once. This rearrangement joins TRBV9 to TRBJ1-3; weak D call: TRBD1 (6 bases). V was shortened by 2 bases and J by 2 bases, with 8 bases between the two germline ends. The CDR3 contains 14 residues. Germline V gene data show CDR1 as SGDLS and CDR2 as YYNGEE. CDR3 DNA sequence: TGTGCCAGCAGCGTGGGGGGCCCTGGAAACACCATATATTTT. Its translation: CASSVGGPGNTIYF.

The chain employs TRBV30 and TRBJ1-1; TRBD1 matches 8 bases. Germline V CDR1 and CDR2: GTSNPN, SVGIG (reference sequence). The CDR3 extends over 15 amino acids. The junction had 8 bases not matched to a gene; V was cut back by 3 bases and J by 2 bases. The CDR3 sequence is CAWSKPRGLNTEAFF. For the CDR3, the DNA is TGTGCCTGGAGCAAACCCAGGGGGCTTAACACTGAAGCTTTCTTT.

This chain joins TRBV5-1 and TRBJ2-1; maybe TRBD2 (6 bases). The CDR3 has 14 residues. V dropped 3 bases and J dropped 2 bases, with 9 bases sitting between them. Germline CDR1 reads SGHRS; CDR2 reads YFSETQ. This CDR3 reads CASSSEGPYNEQFF. DNA of the CDR3: TGCGCCAGCAGCTCGGAGGGACCCTACAATGAGCAGTTCTTC.

The chain uses TRBV5-1 and TRBJ2-7, with 7 bases that match TRBD1. Germline CDR1 SGHRS, CDR2 YFSETQ. Trimming removed 1 base from V and 2 bases from J; junction bases left unmatched: 6. The CDR3 extends over 15 amino acids. CDR3 amino acids: CASSLYGTEAYEQYF. CDR3 in DNA: TGCGCCAGCAGCTTGTATGGGACAGAAGCCTACGAGCAGTACTTC. Combining the CDR3 with reference TRBV5-1 and TRBJ2-7 gives the whole variable domain KAGVTQTPRYLIKTRGQQVTLSCSPISGHRSVSWYQQTPGQGLQFLFEYFSETQRNKGNFPGRFSGRQFSNSRSEMNVSTLELGDSALYLCASSLYGTEAYEQYFGPGTRLTVT.

The chain uses TRBV11-2 and TRBJ1-1; D possibly corresponds to TRBD1 (5 bases). Trimming removed 5 bases from V and 4 bases from J, with 17 bases in between. Per germline, CDR1 SGHAT and CDR2 FQNNGV. The CDR3 runs 15 residues. Here the CDR3 DNA reads TGTGCCAGCAGCCCCTACGATCTGGGGGGCACTGAAGCTTTCTTT. This translates into CASSPYDLGGTEAFF.

The chain uses TRBV10-3 and TRBJ2-6, with D maybe TRBD1 (6 bases). V lost 3 bases, J lost 7 bases, and 13 bases lay in between. Germline V gives CDR1 ENHRY, CDR2 SYGVKD. The CDR3 has 15 residues. The CDR3 spells CAISEGQGYANVLTF. CDR3 in DNA: TGTGCCATCAGTGAAGGTCAGGGGTATGCCAACGTCCTGACTTTC.

In DNA, the CDR3 is TGTGCCAGCAGCTTGTGGACAGGGACAGAGTTCTTC. It is translated as CASSLWTGTEFF. This chain uses TRBV5-5 with TRBJ2-1, with TRBD1 identical over 8 bases. The CDR3 is 12 residues long. Germline lookup yields CDR1 SGHKS and CDR2 YYEKEE (reference sequence). Unmatched junction bases numbered 5, after V lost 1 base and J lost 14 bases.

This chain connects TRBV7-9 to TRBJ2-1, with 7 bases identical to TRBD2. In germline, CDR1 is SEHNR, CDR2 FQNEAQ (reference sequence). V shed 2 bases, J shed 4 bases, and the junction held 5 bases outside the gene matches. The CDR3 length is 15 residues. CDR3 DNA sequence: TGTGCCAGCAGCTTACGTGGGAGGGCTTACAATGAGCAGTTCTTC. Amino acids: CASSLRGRAYNEQFF.